This is a list of T cell receptor beta chains from one sample in a study of prognosis after radiotherapy for stage I lung cancer. TCRdb passed the multiplex PCR reads through MiXCR, listing each CDR3 protein once. The sample records 20,000 to 25,000 distinct CDR3 sequences, around 40% being singletons. This specimen was PBMCs, taken before or after stereotactic body radiation therapy (not recorded which). The receptors originated from a donor aged 50 or older with non-small cell lung cancer. The conserved cysteine and the conserved F or W are not part of the CDR3 here. Each record gives: CDR3 protein, CDR3 length, V gene, clone size. Size is omitted from some rows. Given values are once, few, many or a class for expanded clones.

ASSSRGALREQY	12	TRBV12-3/TRBV12-4	many
VSSLRGRSITDTQY	14	TRBV11-2	.
DSSLRWQPRGYGYT	14	TRBV28	.
ASSSSTEAF	9	TRBV7-9	medium-sized
SARDRERDNQPQH	13	TRBV20-1	.
ASSYTGLAGGNEQF	14	TRBV6-5	.
AISEQGKETEAF	12	TRBV10-3	.
ASGLVLAGVDTQY	13	TRBV12-5	many
ATSRGQAGRNTEAF	14	TRBV15	many
ASSPSQGWANVLT	13	TRBV7-6	many
ASSQGFLLTRYNEQF	15	TRBV4-1	few
ASSEGSPGLAYGYT	14	TRBV6-1	medium-sized
ASSLYTGELF	10	TRBV7-2	many
SAEEDSSYNEQF	12	TRBV20-1	.
ASSPGDRENPRYT	13	TRBV12-3/TRBV12-4	.
ASSQPWGSYEQY	12	TRBV4-1	.
ASSPTDMRLYEQY	13	TRBV7-6	many
ASSLGGNSGANVLT	14	TRBV7-6	many
ASILGDSSDTQY	12	TRBV7-2	.
ASSLVLDNEKLF	12	TRBV7-8	many
ATSTIPNTGELF	12	TRBV24-1	.
AISESQVGTEAF	12	TRBV10-3	.
ASSQEAAQNTGELF	14	TRBV4-3	many
ASSLEIAGDQF	11	TRBV11-2	many
ASMAMEGLGLSDTQY	15	TRBV7-8	.
ASSLPVVTETQY	12	TRBV27	.
ASSTDRWTYEQY	12	TRBV6-1	.
ASSLYIGQPQH	11	TRBV7-2	many
ASSQDTGGPYNEQF	14	TRBV4-2	.
ASSFGGAKNIQY	12	TRBV11-3	.
ASSWLAGGDTGELF	14	TRBV11-3	many
ASNSGGTGGEQY	12	TRBV6-2/TRBV6-3	.
ATSDSDRYTDTQY	13	TRBV24-1	.
ASSFRTGGVYEQY	13	TRBV7-2	.
AVKGGYYDEQY	11	TRBV6-1	.
ASSSGTGGAYEQY	13	TRBV6-1	.
ASGDRETDTQY	11	TRBV6-2/TRBV6-3	.
ASSLAGTTNEKLF	13	TRBV7-2	many
ASSYGLAGEETQY	13	TRBV6-1	many
ASSQTGPGGYT	11	TRBV14	.
SVEDATSGTGELF	13	TRBV29-1	.
ASRRTSGSYNEQF	13	TRBV27	many
SARGDLNQPQH	11	TRBV20-1	many
ASTQNGGQETQY	12	TRBV7-9	few
ASSLKGEDTEAF	12	TRBV5-1	many
ASPEEHRGPPYEQY	14	TRBV5-8	many
ASSFSGTSRNEQF	13	TRBV7-6	many
ASSIGLAGTSTDTQY	15	TRBV19	.
ASSWDDSDTEAF	12	TRBV6-5	medium-sized
ASSLAGASNEQF	12	TRBV7-2	.
ASSLEPSGSGNEQF	14	TRBV7-2	few
ASTQGHPSYEQY	12	TRBV2	.
SSSIGRAQGNEQF	13	TRBV19	.